This T cell receptor (beta chain) emerged from a study of T-cell memory formation after mild COVID-19. TCRdb re-analysed the 5' RACE reads in MiXCR, keeping a single row per CDR3 protein. The sample holds about 340,000 distinct CDR3 sequences, more than 20% seen once. Per the germline V gene, CDR1 is SGHNT and CDR2 is YENEEA. Unmatched junction bases numbered 10, after V lost 6 bases and J lost 4 bases. The CDR3 length is 15 residues. Findings of the study overall: Mainly CM and EM harbored the contracting CD4+ clones; mainly EMRA harbored the CD8+ ones. Researchers could not confirm that second-wave clones peaking on day 37 targeted SARS-CoV-2.

Regarding this clonotype: Its antigen is currently unknown.

This receptor was obtained from a man aged 18 to 35 who had mild COVID-19 (a few samples of this study predate the infection). Cell type and time point are not known. V gene TRBV11-3 combines with J gene TRBJ2-7; 9 bases match TRBD1. The sequenced material came from PBMCs or a T cell subset sorted from them (not recorded which). In DNA, the CDR3 is TGTGCCAGCAGATTGGCCGGGACAGGGCCGTACGAGCAGTACTTC. Translated: CASRLAGTGPYEQYF.